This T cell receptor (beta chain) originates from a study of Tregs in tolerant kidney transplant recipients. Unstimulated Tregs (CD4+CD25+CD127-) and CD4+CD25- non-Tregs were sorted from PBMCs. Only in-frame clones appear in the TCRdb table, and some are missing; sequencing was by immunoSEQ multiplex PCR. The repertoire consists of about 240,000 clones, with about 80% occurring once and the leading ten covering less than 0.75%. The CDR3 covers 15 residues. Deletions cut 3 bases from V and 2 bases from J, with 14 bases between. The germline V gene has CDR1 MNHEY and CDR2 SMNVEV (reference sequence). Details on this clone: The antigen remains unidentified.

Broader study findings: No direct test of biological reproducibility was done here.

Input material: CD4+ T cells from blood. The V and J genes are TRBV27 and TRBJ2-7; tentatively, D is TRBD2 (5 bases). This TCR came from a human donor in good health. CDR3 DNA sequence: TGTGCCAGCAGTTTCGGGCGGGTGGGTCCCTACGAGCAGTACTTC. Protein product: CASSFGRVGPYEQYF.